One and the same sample provided the 21 T cell receptor beta chains below, sequenced in a study of blood T cells in healthy people across ages (dated by TCRdb to about 2015). Libraries were built with 5' RACE. Sequenced on an Illumina HiSeq 2500. A second PCR of roughly 6 to 12 cycles was performed with a sample-barcoded 5' primer and a J-beta primer mix. TCRdb passed the public sequencing reads through fastp at Q25 and MiXCR, retaining productive beta sequences. One record per CDR3 amino acid sequence lists the most common genes and DNA. For this sample the table gives some 1 million distinct CDR3 sequences, of which under 45% were detected only once. The ten largest clones capture 18% of the sample. Sequenced material: blood. All receptors come from a woman aged 55-69 years in good health.

CDR3 sequence (DNA): TGTGCCACCAGCAGAGAAGCGCACTCCTACGAGCAGTACTTC. Amino acids: CATSREAHSYEQYF. The V call is TRBV15, the J call TRBJ2-7; D unclear. With 0 bases removed from V and 0 bases from J, the gap between germline ends came to 6 bases. Germline V gene sequence: CDR1 LNHNV, CDR2 YYDKDF (reference sequence). This CDR3 contains 14 residues.

This clonotype was picked up a small number of times. The genes are TRBV5-6 and TRBJ2-1, with D perhaps TRBD1 or TRBD2 (5 bases each). CDR1 is SGHDT, CDR2 YYEEEE, per germline. V shed 2 bases and J shed 12 bases, with 18 bases lying between them. This CDR3 region has 14 residues. CDR3 protein: CASSFRSNRGRQFF. CDR3 in DNA: TGTGCCAGCAGCTTCCGATCTAATAGGGGACGGCAGTTCTTC.

J is TRBJ2-5 and V is TRBV3-1, with 10 bases matching TRBD2. Per the germline V gene, CDR1 is LGHDT and CDR2 is YNNKEL (reference sequence). CDR3 size: 14 residues. Germline trimming cut 2 bases from V and 11 bases from J; bases unmatched to any gene: 8. CDR3 bases: TGTGCCAGCAGCCAATCAGCGGGAGGGTCTGAGCAGTACTTC. The encoded protein is CASSQSAGGSEQYF.

This clonotype has a handful of counts. V gene TRBV6-5 combines with J gene TRBJ2-1, with 9 bases aligning to TRBD1. The J segment lost 8 bases and the V segment lost 6 bases, leaving 8 bases of the junction unmatched. The germline V gene has CDR1 MNHEY and CDR2 SVGAGI. CDR3 size: 14 residues. The CDR3 sequence: CASSITGGGDEQFF. For the CDR3, the DNA is TGTGCCAGCAGCATAACAGGGGGCGGCGATGAGCAGTTCTTC.

In DNA, the CDR3 is TGCGCCAGCAGCTCTCCGAGGACAGGGGGCGGTTTAGACTATGGCTACACCTTC. It is translated as CASSSPRTGGGLDYGYTF. The rearrangement joins TRBV5-1 to TRBJ1-2; 11 nucleotides match TRBD1. The V gene's germline CDR1 is SGHRS and CDR2 YFSETQ. The V gene end was trimmed by 3 bases and the J gene end by 3 bases; junction bases not matched to a gene: 13. This CDR3 is built from 18 residues.

The chain links TRBV20-1 to TRBJ1-6; weak D call: TRBD1 (6 bases). CDR1 is DFQATT and CDR2 is SNEGSKA in the germline V gene (reference sequence). Trimming pared 3 bases from V and 0 bases from J, leaving 9 bases between. This CDR3 contains 15 residues. This chain's CDR3 is CSASDRSSYNSPLHF. The CDR3 bases are TGCAGTGCTAGCGACAGGAGCTCCTATAATTCACCCCTCCACTTT.

V is TRBV6-5 and J is TRBJ2-5; possible D gene TRBD2, 5 bases. The J call is uncertain, as TRBJ2-7 better fits the DNA end. This CDR3 spans 13 amino acids. The V gene's germline CDR1 is MNHEY and CDR2 SVGAGI. CDR3 coding DNA: TGTGCCAGCAGGTTACTAGGCAACGACGAGCAGTACTTC. It specifies CASRLLGNDEQYF.

The chain uses TRBV30 and TRBJ2-7; D call uncertain. Trimming removed 2 bases from V and 4 bases from J, with 6 bases in between. The germline gives CDR1 GTSNPN, CDR2 SVGIG (reference sequence). CDR3 length: 11 residues. The CDR3 DNA follows: TGTGCCTGGAGTCGGGTATACGAGCAGTACTTC. This encodes CAWSRVYEQYF.

The chain uses TRBV19 and TRBJ2-3; D may be TRBD2 (6 bases). Trimming took off 6 bases at V and 7 bases at J, with 14 bases between the two ends. Germline assignment: CDR1 LNHDA and CDR2 SQIVND (reference sequence). This CDR3 comprises 13 residues. CDR3 protein: CASRRNGGNTQYF. In nucleotides, the CDR3 is TGTGCCAGTAGGAGAAACGGGGGAAATACGCAGTATTTT.

This chain connects TRBV12-3 or TRBV12-4 to TRBJ1-5; 8 nucleotides align to TRBD1. The length of the CDR3 is 14 residues. After removal of 3 bases from V and 9 bases from J, the junction contained 7 bases not matched to a gene. DNA for the CDR3: TGTGCCAGCAGTTTTGGGACAGGTTTTGCGCCCCAGCATTTT. Encoded protein: CASSFGTGFAPQHF.

The chain employs TRBV11-2 and TRBJ2-4; D gene uncertain. The J call is in doubt because the DNA end fits TRBJ2-7 better. Germline lookup yields CDR1 SGHAT and CDR2 FQNNGV. The CDR3 consists of 14 residues. The DNA for the CDR3 is TGTGCCAGCAGCGTTATGAGGAGATTCTACGAGCAGTACTTC. Translated: CASSVMRRFYEQYF.

The V and J genes are TRBV20-1 and TRBJ2-1; 8 bases line up with TRBD2. V was pared by 5 bases and J by 0 bases, with 12 bases of the junction left unmatched. Germline assignment: CDR1 DFQATT and CDR2 SNEGSKA (reference sequence). CDR3 size: 17 residues. CDR3 in DNA: TGCAGTGCTGATTGGGTGGGGCTAGCGGGCTCCTACAATGAGCAGTTCTTC. Residues: CSADWVGLAGSYNEQFF.

In its sample, this clonotype was seen a few times. V usage is TRBV12-3 or TRBV12-4 and J usage is TRBJ2-6, with a tentative D call TRBD1 (5 bases). The CDR3 totals 14 residues. V was cut by 3 bases and J by 3 bases, with 6 bases left in between. Here the CDR3 reads CASSFRGGANVLTF. Written as DNA, the CDR3 is TGTGCCAGCAGTTTTAGGGGTGGGGCCAACGTCCTGACTTTC.

V gene TRBV20-1 combines with J gene TRBJ1-1; no clear D. The CDR3 is made up of 12 amino acids. Trimming took off 3 bases at V and 7 bases at J, with 12 bases between the two ends. The germline V gene encodes CDR1 DFQATT and CDR2 SNEGSKA (reference sequence). The chain's CDR3 is CSASEAGSEAFF. CDR3 in DNA: TGCAGTGCTAGTGAGGCGGGAAGTGAAGCTTTCTTT.

To note about this clonotype: A read error may account for a junction end that differs from germline. The chain has TRBV4-1 and TRBJ2-7, with TRBD2 matching 9 bases. The germline CDR1 and CDR2 sequences are MGHRA and YSYEKL. The CDR3 covers 16 residues. Here the CDR3 DNA reads TGCGCCAGCGGCCAACATAGCGGGAGACCCTCCTACGAGCAGTACTTC. Amino acid sequence: CASGQHSGRPSYEQYF.

This clonotype occurred a few times. The chain links TRBV29-1 to TRBJ2-2; 9 bases match TRBD2. With V trimmed by 5 bases and J by 7 bases, 8 bases remained unmatched. Per the germline V gene, CDR1 is SQVTM and CDR2 is ANQGSEA. The CDR3 is 14 residues long. CDR3 residues: CSVTPGLADGELFF. CDR3 nucleotide sequence: TGCAGCGTTACGCCGGGACTAGCCGACGGGGAGCTGTTTTTT.

The chain carries TRBV30 and TRBJ1-1; D gene uncertain. The CDR3 runs 12 residues. Trimming pared 4 bases from V and 0 bases from J, leaving 6 bases between. The germline V gene has CDR1 GTSNPN and CDR2 SVGIG (reference sequence). Written as DNA, the CDR3 is TGTGCCTGGAAACGTTTGAACACTGAAGCTTTCTTT. It encodes CAWKRLNTEAFF.

The chain employs TRBV3-1 and TRBJ2-7; D gene uncertain. The CDR3 sequence is 16 residues long. Germline CDR1 reads LGHDT; CDR2 reads YNNKEL (reference sequence). V lost 0 bases and J lost 9, with 21 bases in between. CDR3 sequence reads: CASSQERTNPLWRQYF. Written as DNA, the CDR3 is TGTGCCAGCAGCCAAGAAAGAACAAATCCGCTGTGGAGGCAGTACTTC.

The chain joins TRBV10-3 to TRBJ2-7; D tentatively reads TRBD1 or TRBD2 (5 bases each). This CDR3 contains 12 residues. CDR1 is ENHRY, CDR2 SYGVKD, per germline. Trimming took 8 bases from V and 7 from J, leaving 15 bases between them. In DNA, the CDR3 is TGTGCCATCGAGGGACGGCTTGGGGAGCAGTACTTC. The encoded protein is CAIEGRLGEQYF.

This clonotype was counted a few times. The chain carries TRBV12-3 or TRBV12-4 and TRBJ2-7, with D perhaps TRBD1 (5 bases). The V end was cut by 3 bases, the J end by 0 bases, with 9 bases between. The CDR3 consists of 14 residues. This CDR3 is CASSLTESSYEQYF. CDR3 DNA: TGTGCCAGCAGTTTGACAGAGAGCTCCTACGAGCAGTACTTC.

This clonotype has just a few counts. The J gene is TRBJ1-5, the V gene TRBV12-3 or TRBV12-4; D unclear. The germline V and J ends were trimmed by 6 bases and 4 bases, with 16 bases remaining between them. This CDR3 is 15 amino acids long. Here the CDR3 reads CASSPNRFQNQPQHF. As DNA, the CDR3 is TGTGCCAGCAGCCCCAACAGATTTCAAAATCAGCCCCAGCATTTT.